The 22 T cell receptor beta chains presented below share a single source sample, sequenced in a study of T cell repertoires in cytomegalovirus infection. Their cognate antigens are unknown. TCRdb ran MiXCR on the reads and lists one entry per CDR3 protein. The top ten hold roughly 12% of the sample, which has around 750,000 distinct CDR3 sequences, 30% to 35% seen once. The material was cultured CD8+ T cells from PBMCs, obtained from culture after CMV antigen stimulation. The receptors derive from a human donor in good health (CMV status not recorded). Some clones in this sample may be carry-over from other donors' samples.

The table lists this clonotype with a few counts. This chain connects TRBV12-3 or TRBV12-4 to TRBJ2-2, with TRBD2 matching over 7 bases. J gave up 6 bases and V 3 bases, and 4 bases lay outside the gene matches. The CDR3 has 14 amino acids. The DNA of the CDR3 is TGTGCCAGCAGTTTTGGGGGGGGTCCCGGGGAGCTGTTTTTT. Translated: CASSFGGGPGELFF.

The genes are TRBV7-9 and TRBJ1-2; D call uncertain. Trimming left V 4 bases short and J 8 bases short, with 20 bases between. This CDR3 has 15 residues. Germline loops: CDR1 SEHNR, CDR2 FQNEAQ (reference sequence). CDR3 in amino acids: CASSYPGKISWGYTF. As DNA, the CDR3 is TGTGCCAGCAGCTACCCGGGAAAAATTTCCTGGGGCTACACCTTC.

A note on this clonotype: This may be a read error: a much more frequent sequence differs by one nucleotide. The chain links TRBV12-3 or TRBV12-4 to TRBJ2-1; 11 bases are shared with TRBD1. The CDR3 covers 19 residues. The CDR3, as DNA: TGTACCAGCAGTTTAGTGGCCCTGCTGGGACAGGGGGTCGACAATGAGCAGTTCTTC. It is translated as CTSSLVALLGQGVDNEQFF.

This clonotype appeared a few times. The V call is TRBV19, the J call TRBJ1-2; D ambiguous. The V end was cut by 3 bases, the J end by 6 bases, with 20 bases between. The CDR3 covers 16 residues. CDR1 is LNHDA, CDR2 SQIVND, per germline (reference sequence). In nucleotides, the CDR3 is TGTGCCAGTAGTATTCCCCGACACATCTCTCTTCATGGCTACACCTTC. This encodes CASSIPRHISLHGYTF.

This clonotype was counted at least ten times. The chain uses TRBV18 and TRBJ2-5; 7 bases fit TRBD1. Per the germline V gene, CDR1 is KGHSH and CDR2 is LQKENI. CDR3 length: 14 amino acids. Unmatched junction bases numbered 4, after V lost 2 bases and J lost 4 bases. The CDR3 DNA is TGTGCCAGCTCACCATATCGACAGGGAGAGACCCAGTACTTC. Translating it yields CASSPYRQGETQYF.

This clonotype occurred once. This chain uses TRBV6-2 or TRBV6-3 with TRBJ2-4; maybe TRBD2 (6 bases). Germline CDR1 MNHEY, CDR2 SVGEGT. CDR3 length: 20 residues. The V and J ends lost 0 bases and 0 bases respectively, with 21 bases between them. The CDR3 DNA sequence: TGTGCCAGCAGTTACTCGACACTGGACTATGGGTCTTTAGCCAAAAACATTCAGTACTTC. Its protein is CASSYSTLDYGSLAKNIQYF.

The sample holds a few counts of this clonotype. V and J are TRBV11-2 and TRBJ2-5, with 7 bases that match TRBD2. The V gene's germline CDR1 is SGHAT and CDR2 FQNNGV. This CDR3 contains 15 residues. With V trimmed by 7 bases and J by 2 bases, 10 bases remained unmatched. CDR3 in amino acids: CASIRGRGRQETQYF. Written as DNA, the CDR3 is TGTGCCAGCATTCGCGGGCGGGGGAGGCAAGAGACCCAGTACTTC.

The chain links TRBV15 to TRBJ1-6; D ambiguous. The CDR3 covers 16 residues. The V end lost 7 bases, the J end lost 0 bases, and 13 bases lay between the germline ends. The germline gives CDR1 LNHNV, CDR2 YYDKDF (reference sequence). The CDR3: CATKPARLSYNSPLHF. CDR3 coding DNA: TGTGCCACCAAACCCGCCAGGCTCTCCTATAATTCACCCCTCCACTTT.

As concerns this clonotype: A much larger clone lies a single base off, so this may be a read error. CDR3 in amino acids: CASSLSAGVGFTF. The CDR3 coding sequence is TGTGCCAGCAGTTTATCGGCAGGGGTCGGCTTCACCTTC. The chain couples TRBV27 to TRBJ1-2; possible D gene TRBD1, 6 bases. The CDR3 loop spans 13 amino acids. Germline V gene sequence: CDR1 MNHEY, CDR2 SMNVEV (reference sequence).

The J gene is TRBJ2-4, the V gene TRBV27; the D gene is possibly TRBD2 (6 bases). CDR3 length: 17 residues. Looked up from germline, CDR1 is MNHEY and CDR2 is SMNVEV (reference sequence). The ends were cut back, 7 bases at V and 1 base at J, with 20 bases in the middle. The CDR3 region is CASTPRAGRDAKNIQYF. The CDR3 DNA follows: TGTGCCAGCACCCCAAGGGCGGGGCGTGATGCCAAAAACATTCAGTACTTC.

The chain has TRBV6-2 or TRBV6-3 and TRBJ2-5; 11 nucleotides match TRBD2. CDR1 and CDR2 from the germline V gene are MNHEY and SVGEGT. Trimming took 5 bases from V and 5 from J; bases not matched to a gene: 10. The CDR3 loop spans 16 amino acids. This CDR3 is CASSQGTSGVGETQYF. CDR3 DNA sequence: TGTGCCAGCAGTCAGGGGACTAGCGGAGTCGGCGAGACCCAGTACTTC.

The chain has TRBV20-1 and TRBJ2-1; TRBD1 matches at 9 bases. The germline gives CDR1 DFQATT, CDR2 SNEGSKA (reference sequence). This CDR3 region has 14 residues. V lost 8 bases and J lost 4; bases outside the gene matches: 9. CDR3 in DNA: TGCAGTTATCTTGGCGGACAGGGGTACAATGAGCAGTTCTTC. Translating gives CSYLGGQGYNEQFF.

This clonotype was detected once. The chain links TRBV7-6 to TRBJ2-1; perhaps TRBD1 as D (6 bases). CDR3 length: 15 residues. Germline CDR1 reads SGHVS; CDR2 reads FNYEAQ. V lost 5 bases to trimming and J lost 7 bases, with 18 bases between them. The CDR3 nucleotides read TGTGCCAGCAGCCATCCAGGGGATGGGGTAAATGAGCAGTTCTTC. Translating it yields CASSHPGDGVNEQFF. Supplemented by reference TRBV7-6 and TRBJ2-1, the full variable domain reads GAGVSQSPRYKVTKRGQDVALRCDPISGHVSLYWYRQALGQGPEFLTYFNYEAQQDKSGLPNDRFSAERPEGSISTLTIQRTEQRDSAMYRCASSHPGDGVNEQFFGPGTRLTVL.

This chain joins TRBV6-5 and TRBJ1-5; D ambiguous. This CDR3 comprises 12 residues. The V end was cut by 10 bases, the J end by 9 bases, with 16 bases between. Germline values: CDR1 MNHEY, CDR2 SVGAGI. The chain's CDR3 is CATRDGDRPQHF. The CDR3, as DNA: TGTGCCACCCGTGACGGTGACCGGCCCCAGCATTTT.

This clonotype came up a few times. This sequence joins TRBV14 and TRBJ2-7; weak D call: TRBD1 (6 bases). Germline V gene lookup returns CDR1 SGHDN and CDR2 FVKESK. Trimming shortened V by 4 bases and J by 2 bases, and 12 bases separated the two germline ends. There are 14 residues in the CDR3. CDR3 coding DNA: TGTGCCAGCAGCCCCCGCTGGGACACCTACGAGCAGTACGTC. Translation: CASSPRWDTYEQYV.

There are a few counts of this clonotype. J is TRBJ2-7 and V is TRBV6-5, with D possibly being TRBD1 or TRBD2 (5 bases each). The CDR3 has 16 amino acids. In germline, CDR1 is MNHEY, CDR2 SVGAGI. Trimming pared 4 bases from V and 0 bases from J, leaving 16 bases between. CDR3 DNA: TGTGCCAGCAGTTCCACGGGACCCTCTTTCTCCTACGAGCAGTACTTC. Amino acid sequence: CASSSTGPSFSYEQYF.

The V gene is TRBV10-3, the J gene TRBJ2-6; 8 bases are a match to TRBD1. Per the germline V gene, CDR1 is ENHRY and CDR2 is SYGVKD. This CDR3 spans 18 amino acids. Germline trimming cut 1 base from V and 0 bases from J; bases unmatched to any gene: 5. CDR3 amino acids: CAISEWDRKVSGANVLTF. The CDR3 DNA is TGTGCCATCAGTGAGTGGGACAGGAAAGTCTCTGGGGCCAACGTCCTGACTTTC.

The sample holds many counts of this clonotype. V gene TRBV12-3 or TRBV12-4 combines with J gene TRBJ2-2; a possible D gene is TRBD2 (7 bases). Trimming cost V 2 bases and J 5 bases, with 12 bases left between them. The CDR3 runs 15 residues. Here the CDR3 DNA reads TGTGCCAGCAGTTTATCCGGGGGGCGAACCGGGGAGCTGTTTTTT. Translation: CASSLSGGRTGELFF.

V and J are TRBV4-2 and TRBJ2-3, with D perhaps TRBD2 (6 bases). Trimming removed 2 bases from V and 0 bases from J, with 15 bases in between. This CDR3 region has 17 residues. Germline CDR1 and CDR2: LGHNA and YNFKEQ. This CDR3 reads CASSQYGGASSTDTQYF. The CDR3 DNA follows: TGTGCCAGCAGCCAATACGGCGGGGCATCTAGCACAGATACGCAGTATTTT.

The gene calls are TRBV7-8 and TRBJ2-7, with 10 bases fitting TRBD2. The trim removed 3 bases at V and 2 bases at J, leaving 10 bases unmatched. The CDR3 is 17 residues long. Germline CDR1 and CDR2: SGHVS and FQNEAQ. Here the CDR3 DNA reads TGTGCCAGCAGCTTTGGATTAGCGGGGGGCGGAACCTACGAGCAGTACTTC. It yields the protein CASSFGLAGGGTYEQYF.

The chain carries TRBV12-5 and TRBJ2-7, with 7 nucleotides matching TRBD1. Looked up from germline, CDR1 is LGHNT and CDR2 is FRNRAP. After removal of 5 bases from V and 2 bases from J, the junction contained 3 bases not matched to a gene. The CDR3 covers 13 residues. The CDR3 sequence: CASGKGQPYEQYF. The CDR3 DNA follows: TGTGCTAGTGGTAAGGGACAGCCCTACGAGCAGTACTTC.

The V call is TRBV7-2, the J call TRBJ2-7, with D possibly being TRBD1 (6 bases). Germline CDR1 SGHTA, CDR2 FQGNSA. CDR3 size: 13 residues. V lost 1 base to trimming and J lost 6 bases, with 10 bases between them. CDR3 sequence: CASSLEGDPEQYV. The CDR3 DNA sequence: TGTGCCAGCAGCTTAGAGGGGGATCCCGAGCAGTACGTC.